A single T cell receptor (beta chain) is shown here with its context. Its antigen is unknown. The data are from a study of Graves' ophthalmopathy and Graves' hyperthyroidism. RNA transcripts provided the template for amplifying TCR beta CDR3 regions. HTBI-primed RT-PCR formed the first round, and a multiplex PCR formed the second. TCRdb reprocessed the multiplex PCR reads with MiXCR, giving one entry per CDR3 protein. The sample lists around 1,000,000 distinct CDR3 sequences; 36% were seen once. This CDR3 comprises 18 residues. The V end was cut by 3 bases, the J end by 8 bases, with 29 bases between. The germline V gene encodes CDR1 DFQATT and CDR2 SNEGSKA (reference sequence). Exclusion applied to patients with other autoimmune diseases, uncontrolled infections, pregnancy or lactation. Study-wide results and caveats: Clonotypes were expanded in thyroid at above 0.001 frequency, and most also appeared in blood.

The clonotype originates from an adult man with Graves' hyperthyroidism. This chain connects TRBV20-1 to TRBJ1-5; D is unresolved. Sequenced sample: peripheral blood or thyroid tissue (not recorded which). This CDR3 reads CSASDRNLGSSTKEPQHF. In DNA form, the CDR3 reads TGCAGTGCTAGCGACCGGAACCTAGGCTCATCCACCAAGGAGCCCCAGCATTTT.